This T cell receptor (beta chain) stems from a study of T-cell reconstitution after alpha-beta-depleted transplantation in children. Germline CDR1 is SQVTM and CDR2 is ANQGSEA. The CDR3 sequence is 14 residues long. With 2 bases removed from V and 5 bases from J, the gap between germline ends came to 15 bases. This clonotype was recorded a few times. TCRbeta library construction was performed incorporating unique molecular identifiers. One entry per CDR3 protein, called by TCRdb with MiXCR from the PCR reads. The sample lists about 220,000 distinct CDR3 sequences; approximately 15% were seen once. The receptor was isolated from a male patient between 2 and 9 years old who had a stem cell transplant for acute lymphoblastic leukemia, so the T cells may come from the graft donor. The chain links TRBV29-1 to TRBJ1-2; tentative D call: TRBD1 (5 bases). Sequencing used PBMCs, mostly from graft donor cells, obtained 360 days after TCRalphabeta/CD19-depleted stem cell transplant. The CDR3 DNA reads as TGCAGCGTTGAACACCCCAGGGTCCGTTATGGCTACACCTTC. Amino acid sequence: CSVEHPRVRYGYTF.